Given below is one T cell receptor (beta chain) in context. This specimen belongs to a study of shared T cell receptors in the human thymus. Produced via immunoSEQ multiplex PCR; TCRdb's table is partial and in-frame only. The data show 550,000 to 800,000 clones, over 75% seen once. Looked up from germline, CDR1 is SEHNR and CDR2 is FQNEAQ (reference sequence). The V and J ends lost 7 bases and 3 bases, in that order; junction bases with no gene match: 5. The CDR3 sequence is 13 residues long. These data also formed part of another study, on human thymus T cells. According to that study: Infants served as donors; they were healthy and Finnish and were having corrective surgery for congenital heart defects. Thymus tissue for the work was resected from patients undergoing corrective heart surgery. Biased V and J segment usage appeared in thymus and peripheral blood.

The chain recombines TRBV7-9 with TRBJ1-2; TRBD1 aligns across 7 bases. The sample consisted of thymocytes. The sequence derives from a girl in the first two years of life with a congenital heart defect. CDR3 bases: TGTGCCAGCATGGGACAGCAAGACTATGGCTACACCTTC. Amino acids: CASMGQQDYGYTF.